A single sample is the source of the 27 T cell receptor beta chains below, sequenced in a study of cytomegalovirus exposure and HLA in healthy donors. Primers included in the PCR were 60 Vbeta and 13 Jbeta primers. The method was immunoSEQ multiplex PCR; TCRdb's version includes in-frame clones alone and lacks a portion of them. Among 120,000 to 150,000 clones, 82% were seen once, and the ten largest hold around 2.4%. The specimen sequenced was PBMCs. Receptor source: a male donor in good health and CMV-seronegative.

The CDR3 nucleotides are TGTGCCAGCAGCGTAAGCGGTGTGACAGATACGCAGTATTTT. Protein product: CASSVSGVTDTQYF. This rearrangement joins TRBV9 to TRBJ2-3, with D possibly matching TRBD2 (5 bases). The V gene's germline CDR1 is SGDLS and CDR2 YYNGEE. Trimming left V 1 base short and J 3 bases short, with 9 bases between. The CDR3 extends over 14 amino acids.

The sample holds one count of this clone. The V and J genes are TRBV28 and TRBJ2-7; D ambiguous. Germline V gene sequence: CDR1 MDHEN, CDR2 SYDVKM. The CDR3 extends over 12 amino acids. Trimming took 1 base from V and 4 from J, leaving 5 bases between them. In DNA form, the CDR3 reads TGTGCCAGCAGTTTATACCGGTACGAGCAGTACTTC. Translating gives CASSLYRYEQYF.

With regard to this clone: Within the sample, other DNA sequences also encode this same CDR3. The CDR3 sequence is CSAGGTEAFF. The CDR3 region has the DNA TGCAGCGCCGGGGGGACTGAAGCTTTCTTT. The rearrangement uses TRBV29-1 and TRBJ1-1, with a possible D match to TRBD1 (5 bases). The CDR3 extends over 10 amino acids. Trimming cost V 7 bases and J 5 bases, with 8 bases left between them. CDR1 is SQVTM, CDR2 ANQGSEA, per germline.

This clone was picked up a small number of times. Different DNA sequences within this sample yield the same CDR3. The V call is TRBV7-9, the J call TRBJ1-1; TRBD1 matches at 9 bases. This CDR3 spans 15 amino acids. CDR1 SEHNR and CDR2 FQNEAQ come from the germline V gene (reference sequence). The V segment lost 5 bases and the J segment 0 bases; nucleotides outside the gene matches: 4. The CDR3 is CASSEGQGMNTEAFF. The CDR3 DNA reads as TGTGCCAGCAGCGAAGGACAGGGGATGAACACTGAAGCTTTCTTT.

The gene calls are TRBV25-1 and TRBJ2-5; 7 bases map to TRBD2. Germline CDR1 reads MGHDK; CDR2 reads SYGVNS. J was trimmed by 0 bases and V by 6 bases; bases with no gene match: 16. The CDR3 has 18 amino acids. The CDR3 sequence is CASSHHNGGGPYQETQYF. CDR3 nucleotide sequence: TGTGCCAGCAGCCACCACAACGGCGGGGGACCGTACCAAGAGACCCAGTACTTC.

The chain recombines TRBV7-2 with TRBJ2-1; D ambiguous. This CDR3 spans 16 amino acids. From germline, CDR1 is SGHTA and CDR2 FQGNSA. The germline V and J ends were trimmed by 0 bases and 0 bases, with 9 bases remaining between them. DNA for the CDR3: TGTGCCAGCAGCTTAGCCGCCACGGGCTCCTACAATGAGCAGTTCTTC. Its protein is CASSLAATGSYNEQFF.

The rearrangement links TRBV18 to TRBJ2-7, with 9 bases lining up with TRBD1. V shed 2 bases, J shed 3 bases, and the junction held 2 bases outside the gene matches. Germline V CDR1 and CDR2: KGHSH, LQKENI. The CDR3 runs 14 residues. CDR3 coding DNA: TGTGCCAGCTCACCAGAGGGACAGGGCTACGAGCAGTACTTC. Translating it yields CASSPEGQGYEQYF.

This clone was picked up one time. CDR3: CASGRGLAGGSYEQYF. The CDR3 region has the DNA TGCGCCAGCGGCCGGGGACTAGCGGGAGGTTCCTACGAGCAGTACTTC. The J gene is TRBJ2-7, the V gene TRBV10-2; TRBD2 aligns across 15 bases. Germline V lookup: CDR1 WSHSY, CDR2 SAAADI. The length of the CDR3 is 16 residues. The ends lost 8 bases at V and 1 base at J; junction bases unmatched: 6.

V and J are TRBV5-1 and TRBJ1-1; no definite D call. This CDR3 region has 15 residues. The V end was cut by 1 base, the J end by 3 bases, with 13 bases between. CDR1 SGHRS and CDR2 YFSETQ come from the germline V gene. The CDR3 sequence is CASSLLEYWDTEAFF. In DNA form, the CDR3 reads TGCGCCAGCAGCTTGTTGGAGTACTGGGACACTGAAGCTTTCTTT.

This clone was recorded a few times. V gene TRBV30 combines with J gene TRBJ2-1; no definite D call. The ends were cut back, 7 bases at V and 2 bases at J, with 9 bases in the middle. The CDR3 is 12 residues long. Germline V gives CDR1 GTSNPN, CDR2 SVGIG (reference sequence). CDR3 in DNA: TGTGCCTCCTCAGGCGCCTACAATGAGCAGTTCTTC. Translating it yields CASSGAYNEQFF.

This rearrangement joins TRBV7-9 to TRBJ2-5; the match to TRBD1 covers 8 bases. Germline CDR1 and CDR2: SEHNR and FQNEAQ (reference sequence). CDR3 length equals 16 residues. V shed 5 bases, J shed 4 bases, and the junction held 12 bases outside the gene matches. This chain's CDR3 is CASSLPAAGTGETQYF. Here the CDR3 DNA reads TGTGCCAGCAGCCTCCCTGCGGCAGGGACAGGAGAGACCCAGTACTTC.

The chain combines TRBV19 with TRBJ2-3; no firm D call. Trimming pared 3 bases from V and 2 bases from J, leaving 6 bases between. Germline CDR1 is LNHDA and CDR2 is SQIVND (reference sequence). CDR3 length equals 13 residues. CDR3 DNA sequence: TGTGCCAGTAGTATCCGGGTCACAGATACGCAGTATTTT. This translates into CASSIRVTDTQYF.

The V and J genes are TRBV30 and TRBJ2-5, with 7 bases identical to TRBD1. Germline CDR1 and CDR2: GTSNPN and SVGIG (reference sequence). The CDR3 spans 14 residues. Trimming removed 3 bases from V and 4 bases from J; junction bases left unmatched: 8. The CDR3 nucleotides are TGTGCCTGGAGGGGGGACAGCTTTAGAGAGACCCAGTACTTC. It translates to CAWRGDSFRETQYF.

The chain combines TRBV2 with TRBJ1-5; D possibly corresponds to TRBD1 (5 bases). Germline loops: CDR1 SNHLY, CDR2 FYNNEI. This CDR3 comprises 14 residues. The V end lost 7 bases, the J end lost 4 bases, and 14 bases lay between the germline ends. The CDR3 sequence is CASTETERNQPQHF. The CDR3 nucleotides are TGTGCCAGCACGGAGACAGAGCGAAATCAGCCCCAGCATTTT.

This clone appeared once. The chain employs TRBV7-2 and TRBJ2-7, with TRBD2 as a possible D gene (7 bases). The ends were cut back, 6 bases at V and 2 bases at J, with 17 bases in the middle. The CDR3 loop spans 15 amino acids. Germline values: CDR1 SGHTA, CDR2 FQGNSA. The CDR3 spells CASRQSTGGPYEQYF. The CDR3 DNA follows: TGTGCCAGCAGACAATCCACCGGGGGGCCCTACGAGCAGTACTTC.

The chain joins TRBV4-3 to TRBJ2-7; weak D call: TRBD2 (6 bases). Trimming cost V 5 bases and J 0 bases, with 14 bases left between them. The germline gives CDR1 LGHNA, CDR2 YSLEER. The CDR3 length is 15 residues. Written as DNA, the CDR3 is TGCGCCAGCAGCTTGGCGGCGGGAAGCTCCTACGAGCAGTACTTC. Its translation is CASSLAAGSSYEQYF.

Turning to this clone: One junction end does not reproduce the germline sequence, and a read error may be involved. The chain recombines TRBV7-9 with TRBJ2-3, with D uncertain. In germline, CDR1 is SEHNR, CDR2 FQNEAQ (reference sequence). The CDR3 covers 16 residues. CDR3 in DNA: TGTTCCAGCAGCTTAGGTGTGGGCCTCAGCCCAGATACGCAGTATTTT. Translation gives CSSSLGVGLSPDTQYF.

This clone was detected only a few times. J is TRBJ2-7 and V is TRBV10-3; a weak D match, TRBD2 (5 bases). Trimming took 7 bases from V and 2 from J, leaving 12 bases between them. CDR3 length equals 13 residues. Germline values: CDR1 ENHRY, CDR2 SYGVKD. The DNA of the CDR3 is TGTGCCATCAACCCGGGAAGCGCCTACGAGCAGTACTTC. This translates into CAINPGSAYEQYF.

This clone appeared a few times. The CDR3 DNA reads TGCGCCAGCAGTGGCCCTACTCTTGAGGACACTGAAGCTTTCTTT. It codes for CASSGPTLEDTEAFF. The V call is TRBV4-3, the J call TRBJ1-1; D is uncertain. Trimming shortened V by 6 bases and J by 3 bases, and 17 bases separated the two germline ends. This CDR3 is built from 15 residues. The germline V gene encodes CDR1 LGHNA and CDR2 YSLEER.

CDR3 bases: TGCAGCGTAACAAACAAGGGACACCTCTCCTACGAGCAGTACTTC. Translating it yields CSVTNKGHLSYEQYF. The V call is TRBV29-1, the J call TRBJ2-7; D might be TRBD1 (6 bases). From germline, CDR1 is SQVTM and CDR2 ANQGSEA. The V gene lost 6 bases and the J gene lost 0 bases, with 18 bases spanning the gap. The CDR3 has 15 amino acids.

CDR3 loop: CASSVGVAGGRGTQYF. In nucleotides, the CDR3 is TGTGCCAGCAGCGTAGGGGTAGCGGGAGGGCGCGGGACCCAGTACTTC. The chain combines TRBV9 with TRBJ2-5; 11 bases are shared with TRBD2. Germline V lookup: CDR1 SGDLS, CDR2 YYNGEE. The CDR3 extends over 16 amino acids. Trimming removed 0 bases from V and 7 bases from J; junction bases left unmatched: 8. Based on the CDR3 plus reference TRBV9 and TRBJ2-5, the full variable domain is DSGVTQTPKHLITATGQRVTLRCSPRSGDLSVYWYQQSLDQGLQFLIQYYNGEERAKGNILERFSAQQFPDLHSELNLSSLELGDSALYFCASSVGVAGGRGTQYFGPGTRLLVL.

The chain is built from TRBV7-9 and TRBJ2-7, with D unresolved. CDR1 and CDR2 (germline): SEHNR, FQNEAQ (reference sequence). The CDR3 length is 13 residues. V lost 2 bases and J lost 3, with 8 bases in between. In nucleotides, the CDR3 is TGTGCCAGCAGCTTAACAGCACGCTACGAGCAGTACTTC. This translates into CASSLTARYEQYF.

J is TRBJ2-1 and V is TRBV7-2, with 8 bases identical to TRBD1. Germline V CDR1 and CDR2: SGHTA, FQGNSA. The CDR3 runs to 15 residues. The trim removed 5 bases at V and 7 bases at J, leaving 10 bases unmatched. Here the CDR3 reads CASSLRTGPGNEQFF. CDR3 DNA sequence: TGTGCCAGCAGCCTCAGGACAGGGCCCGGGAATGAGCAGTTCTTC.

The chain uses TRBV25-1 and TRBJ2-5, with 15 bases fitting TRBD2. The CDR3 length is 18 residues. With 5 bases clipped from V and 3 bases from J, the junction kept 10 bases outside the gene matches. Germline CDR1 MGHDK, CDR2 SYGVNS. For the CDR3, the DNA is TGTGCCAGCAGTTACCGGGCGGGACTAGCGGGAGGTAAAGAGACCCAGTACTTC. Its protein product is CASSYRAGLAGGKETQYF.

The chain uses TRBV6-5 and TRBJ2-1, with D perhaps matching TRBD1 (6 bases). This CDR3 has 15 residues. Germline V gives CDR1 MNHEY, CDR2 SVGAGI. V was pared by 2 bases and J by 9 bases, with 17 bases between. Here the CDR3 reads CASSYEGQRRGEQFF. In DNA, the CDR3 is TGTGCCAGCAGTTACGAAGGACAGCGTAGGGGTGAGCAGTTCTTC.

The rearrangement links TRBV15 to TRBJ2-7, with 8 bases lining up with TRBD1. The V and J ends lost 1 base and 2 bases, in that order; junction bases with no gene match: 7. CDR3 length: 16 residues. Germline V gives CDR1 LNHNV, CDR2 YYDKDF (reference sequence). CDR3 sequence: CATSRGGAGGAYEQYF. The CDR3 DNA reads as TGTGCCACCAGCAGAGGAGGGGCAGGGGGCGCCTACGAGCAGTACTTC.

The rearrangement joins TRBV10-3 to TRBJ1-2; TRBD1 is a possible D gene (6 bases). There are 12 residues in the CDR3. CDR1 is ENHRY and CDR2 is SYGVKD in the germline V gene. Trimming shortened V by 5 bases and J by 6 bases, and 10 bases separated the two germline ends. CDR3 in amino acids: CAISTNRDGYTF. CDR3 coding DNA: TGTGCCATCAGTACAAACAGGGATGGCTACACCTTC.